A selection of T cell receptor beta chains follows, all from one sample in a study of CD4 T cell repertoires in COVID-19. Here immunoSEQ multiplex PCR was the method, and the copy in TCRdb shows in-frame clones only, minus some. The sample has tens of thousands of clones, roughly four fifths seen once. Sequenced here: CD4+ T cells from peripheral blood, sampled after recovery from COVID-19. Every receptor here comes from a human donor who had COVID-19. Each CDR3 is given with its conserved first and last residue. Each record gives: D gene, V gene, J gene, clone size, CDR3 DNA, CDR3 protein. D genes are given only for firm matches. The size of a clone is reported for some rows only, either as once, few or many, or as a class for expanded clones.

d_gene: TRBD1
v_gene: TRBV7-2
j_gene: TRBJ2-1
abundance: -
CDR3nt: TGTGCCAGCGAGGGGACAGCCACCCTAAGTGAGCAGTTCTTC
CDR3aa: CASEGTATLSEQFF

d_gene: TRBD1
v_gene: TRBV11-2
j_gene: TRBJ2-5
abundance: -
CDR3nt: TGTGCCAGCAGCCATCTAGCCGGACAGGGGCAAGAGACCCAGTACTTC
CDR3aa: CASSHLAGQGQETQYF

d_gene: TRBD1
v_gene: TRBV3-1/TRBV3-2
j_gene: TRBJ1-4
abundance: -
CDR3nt: TGTGCCAGCAGCCAACCCGGACAGGGCTTCGGAAAACTGTTTTTT
CDR3aa: CASSQPGQGFGKLFF

d_gene: -
v_gene: TRBV16
j_gene: TRBJ2-6
abundance: -
CDR3nt: TGTGCCAGCAGCCCCGACATCTCTGGGGCCAACGTCCTGACTTTC
CDR3aa: CASSPDISGANVLTF

d_gene: -
v_gene: TRBV18
j_gene: TRBJ2-2
abundance: -
CDR3nt: TGTGCCAGCTCCCCTCTCGACAGGCCCAAGGGGACCGGGGAGCTGTTTTTT
CDR3aa: CASSPLDRPKGTGELFF

d_gene: -
v_gene: TRBV27
j_gene: TRBJ1-1
abundance: -
CDR3nt: TGTGCCAGCGGAGAGTTTCGGAACACTGAAGCTTTCTTT
CDR3aa: CASGEFRNTEAFF

d_gene: TRBD1
v_gene: TRBV2
j_gene: TRBJ1-5
abundance: -
CDR3nt: TGTGCCAGCGGGGGGGACAGGGGCCAGCCCCAGCATTTT
CDR3aa: CASGGDRGQPQHF

d_gene: TRBD2
v_gene: TRBV19
j_gene: TRBJ2-3
abundance: -
CDR3nt: TGTGCCAGTAGGAGAGTCGCTAGCGGGGGGGGGTCAGATACGCAGTATTTT
CDR3aa: CASRRVASGGGSDTQYF

d_gene: -
v_gene: TRBV28
j_gene: TRBJ1-1
abundance: -
CDR3nt: TGTGCCAGTAGTGTGAAGAATCCAATTGGGGTAACAGGCGAAGCTTTCTTT
CDR3aa: CASSVKNPIGVTGEAFF

d_gene: TRBD1
v_gene: TRBV11-1
j_gene: TRBJ2-3
abundance: once
CDR3nt: TGTGCCAGCGGGACAGGGCCAGATACGCAGTATTTT
CDR3aa: CASGTGPDTQYF

d_gene: TRBD1
v_gene: TRBV11-2
j_gene: TRBJ1-6
abundance: -
CDR3nt: TGTGCCAGCAGCTCCTCGGACAGGGCAAATAATTCACCCCTCCACTTT
CDR3aa: CASSSSDRANNSPLHF

d_gene: -
v_gene: TRBV6-5
j_gene: TRBJ1-1
abundance: few
CDR3nt: TGTGCCAGCAGTTACTACGGGGACAATAAGAACACTGAAGCTTTCTTT
CDR3aa: CASSYYGDNKNTEAFF

d_gene: TRBD2
v_gene: TRBV19
j_gene: TRBJ2-3
abundance: -
CDR3nt: TGTGCCAGTAGTGGGGGGAGGGGCACAGATACGCAGTATTTT
CDR3aa: CASSGGRGTDTQYF

d_gene: -
v_gene: TRBV5-6
j_gene: TRBJ1-2
abundance: -
CDR3nt: TGTGCCAGCAGCTTGGATCCGGCAGGTTCCTCGTATGGCTACACCTTC
CDR3aa: CASSLDPAGSSYGYTF

d_gene: -
v_gene: TRBV29-1
j_gene: TRBJ2-5
abundance: -
CDR3nt: TGCAGCGTTGCCGCAGGGGTACGGGAGACCCAGTACTTC
CDR3aa: CSVAAGVRETQYF

d_gene: -
v_gene: TRBV5-1
j_gene: TRBJ2-1
abundance: -
CDR3nt: TGCGCCAGCAGCTTGGAACAGGAAATCTACAATGAGCAGTTCTTC
CDR3aa: CASSLEQEIYNEQFF

d_gene: TRBD1
v_gene: TRBV20-1
j_gene: TRBJ1-1
abundance: -
CDR3nt: TGCAGTGCTAGTCCCATCGTTGGACAGGGGGCGGGGAACACTGAAGCTTTCTTT
CDR3aa: CSASPIVGQGAGNTEAFF

d_gene: -
v_gene: TRBV5-5
j_gene: TRBJ2-1
abundance: few
CDR3nt: TGTGCCAGCAGCCGGTGGGGGCAGTATGAGCAGTTCTTC
CDR3aa: CASSRWGQYEQFF

d_gene: TRBD2
v_gene: TRBV3-1/TRBV3-2
j_gene: TRBJ2-2
abundance: -
CDR3nt: TGTGCCAGCAGCCAAGGACTAGCGGGGACCGGGGAGCTGTTTTTT
CDR3aa: CASSQGLAGTGELFF

d_gene: -
v_gene: TRBV7-8
j_gene: TRBJ2-3
abundance: -
CDR3nt: TGTGCCAGCAGCTCCTGGGGGGCGGCGGATACGCAGTATTTT
CDR3aa: CASSSWGAADTQYF

d_gene: TRBD2
v_gene: TRBV4-2
j_gene: TRBJ2-1
abundance: -
CDR3nt: TGTGCCAGCAGCCATGACCCAACTCTACTAGCGGGGGGACACAATGAGCAGTTCTTC
CDR3aa: CASSHDPTLLAGGHNEQFF

d_gene: -
v_gene: TRBV5-1
j_gene: TRBJ2-5
abundance: -
CDR3nt: TGCGCCAGCAGCTTGGGCGCCGGCGGGGCGGGTGAGACCCAGTACTTC
CDR3aa: CASSLGAGGAGETQYF

d_gene: -
v_gene: TRBV5-1
j_gene: TRBJ2-1
abundance: -
CDR3nt: TGCGCCAGCAGCTTGGATCGCAGAAGCTCCTACAATGAGCAGTTCTTC
CDR3aa: CASSLDRRSSYNEQFF

d_gene: -
v_gene: TRBV11-2
j_gene: TRBJ2-7
abundance: -
CDR3nt: TGTGCCAGCAGCTTAGATGTGGCCTACGAGCAGTACTTC
CDR3aa: CASSLDVAYEQYF

d_gene: TRBD1
v_gene: TRBV19
j_gene: TRBJ2-2
abundance: once
CDR3nt: TGTGCCAGTAGTATTGGGACAGGGGGTATCACCGGGGAGCTGTTTTTT
CDR3aa: CASSIGTGGITGELFF

d_gene: TRBD2
v_gene: TRBV19
j_gene: TRBJ2-3
abundance: few
CDR3nt: TGTGCCAGTAGTCGGGGCCTAGCGGGAGGGCCCTCACATACGCAGTATTTT
CDR3aa: CASSRGLAGGPSHTQYF

d_gene: -
v_gene: TRBV10-1
j_gene: TRBJ2-5
abundance: -
CDR3nt: TGCGCCAGCAGTGAGTCGCCTAGTCGGCAGACCCAGTACTTC
CDR3aa: CASSESPSRQTQYF

d_gene: -
v_gene: TRBV6-1
j_gene: TRBJ1-4
abundance: -
CDR3nt: TGTGCCAGCAGTGAAGCAAAGGGTTCTAATGAAAAACTGTTTTTT
CDR3aa: CASSEAKGSNEKLFF

d_gene: -
v_gene: TRBV7-2
j_gene: TRBJ1-2
abundance: -
CDR3nt: TGTGCCAGCAGCCCTGCCGTAAACTATGGCTACACCTTC
CDR3aa: CASSPAVNYGYTF

d_gene: TRBD2
v_gene: TRBV5-1
j_gene: TRBJ2-1
abundance: -
CDR3nt: TGCGCCAGCAGCCGGACTAGCGGGGGAGACCGAGCTTACAATGAGCAGTTCTTC
CDR3aa: CASSRTSGGDRAYNEQFF

d_gene: -
v_gene: TRBV5-1
j_gene: TRBJ1-1
abundance: few
CDR3nt: TGCGCCAGTAGGGACGTGAACACTGAAGCTTTCTTT
CDR3aa: CASRDVNTEAFF

d_gene: TRBD1
v_gene: TRBV2
j_gene: TRBJ2-7
abundance: -
CDR3nt: TGTGCCAGCACCCGGACAGGTAGCTCCTACGAGCAGTACTTC
CDR3aa: CASTRTGSSYEQYF

d_gene: TRBD1
v_gene: TRBV3-1/TRBV3-2
j_gene: TRBJ1-2
abundance: -
CDR3nt: TGTGCCAGCAGCCAAGCCCGGGGACAGGGGCGAAGCTACACCTTC
CDR3aa: CASSQARGQGRSYTF

d_gene: -
v_gene: TRBV19
j_gene: TRBJ2-2
abundance: -
CDR3nt: TGTGCCAGTAGTATACGCTCCGGGGAGCTGTTTTTT
CDR3aa: CASSIRSGELFF

d_gene: TRBD1
v_gene: TRBV18
j_gene: TRBJ2-3
abundance: -
CDR3nt: TGTGCCAGCTCACCACGGACAGGGAAATACACAGATACGCAGTATTTT
CDR3aa: CASSPRTGKYTDTQYF

d_gene: TRBD2
v_gene: TRBV14
j_gene: TRBJ2-3
abundance: -
CDR3nt: TGTGCCAGCAGCTCTTGGACTAGCGGGAGGGCCGGAGGAGGCACAGATACGCAGTATTTT
CDR3aa: CASSSWTSGRAGGGTDTQYF

d_gene: -
v_gene: TRBV7-8
j_gene: TRBJ2-2
abundance: few
CDR3nt: TGTGCCAGCAGCTTCTCGACTACTCAAGTCCGGGAGCTGTTTTTT
CDR3aa: CASSFSTTQVRELFF

d_gene: -
v_gene: TRBV7-9
j_gene: TRBJ1-1
abundance: -
CDR3nt: TGTGCCAGCAGCCCGACAGAGAACACTGAAGCTTTCTTT
CDR3aa: CASSPTENTEAFF

d_gene: -
v_gene: TRBV27
j_gene: TRBJ2-5
abundance: -
CDR3nt: TGTGCCAGCAGTCCCTCGATGGGGTGGGAGACCCAGTACTTC
CDR3aa: CASSPSMGWETQYF

d_gene: -
v_gene: TRBV11-2
j_gene: TRBJ1-4
abundance: -
CDR3nt: TGTGCCAGCAGTCCCAGTACAACTAATGAAAAACTGTTTTTT
CDR3aa: CASSPSTTNEKLFF

d_gene: -
v_gene: TRBV3-1/TRBV3-2
j_gene: TRBJ2-5
abundance: -
CDR3nt: TGTGCCAGCAGCCGCATACAAACGGGATCCCCGGAGACCCAGTACTTC
CDR3aa: CASSRIQTGSPETQYF

d_gene: TRBD1
v_gene: TRBV6-5
j_gene: TRBJ1-6
abundance: -
CDR3nt: TGTGCCAGCAGTCCCGCAGGGGGACAGCGGTCACCCCTCCACTTT
CDR3aa: CASSPAGGQRSPLHF

d_gene: -
v_gene: TRBV6-5
j_gene: TRBJ2-5
abundance: -
CDR3nt: TGTGCCAGCGGGGGTAGGGGCCTGGAGACCCAGTACTTC
CDR3aa: CASGGRGLETQYF

d_gene: TRBD1
v_gene: TRBV19
j_gene: TRBJ1-5
abundance: -
CDR3nt: TGTGCCAGTAAGGAAACAGGGGTCAATCAGCCCCAGCATTTT
CDR3aa: CASKETGVNQPQHF

d_gene: -
v_gene: TRBV21-1
j_gene: TRBJ2-7
abundance: -
CDR3nt: TGTGCCGTACGACCCCCGGGGGGGGGAAACGAGCAGTACTTC
CDR3aa: CAVRPPGGGNEQYF

d_gene: -
v_gene: TRBV10-1
j_gene: TRBJ2-5
abundance: -
CDR3nt: TGCGCCAGCCGGGCGGAGACCCAGTACTTC
CDR3aa: CASRAETQYF

d_gene: -
v_gene: TRBV3-1/TRBV3-2
j_gene: TRBJ2-1
abundance: -
CDR3nt: TGTGCCAGCAGCCAAGAAGCAGGGACCATCAATGAGCAGTTCTTC
CDR3aa: CASSQEAGTINEQFF

d_gene: TRBD2
v_gene: TRBV6-1
j_gene: TRBJ2-3
abundance: -
CDR3nt: TGTGCCAGCAGTGAAGCGCCGACTAGCGGCCTTAGCACAGATACGCAGTATTTT
CDR3aa: CASSEAPTSGLSTDTQYF

d_gene: -
v_gene: TRBV7-2
j_gene: TRBJ2-7
abundance: -
CDR3nt: TGTGCCAGCAGCCTGTCCTACGAGCAGTACTTC
CDR3aa: CASSLSYEQYF

d_gene: -
v_gene: TRBV19
j_gene: TRBJ1-4
abundance: -
CDR3nt: TGTGCCAGTAGTATTTCCAGGTCGGAACGGCTGTTTTTT
CDR3aa: CASSISRSERLFF

d_gene: -
v_gene: TRBV7-2
j_gene: TRBJ2-2
abundance: -
CDR3nt: TGTGCCAGCAGCTTATACAGGCTCACCGGGGAGCTGTTTTTT
CDR3aa: CASSLYRLTGELFF

d_gene: -
v_gene: TRBV3-1/TRBV3-2
j_gene: TRBJ2-3
abundance: -
CDR3nt: TGTGCCAGCAGCCCCCCCTTCTCCTCGTCGGAGACAGATACGCAGTATTTT
CDR3aa: CASSPPFSSSETDTQYF

d_gene: -
v_gene: TRBV5-4
j_gene: TRBJ2-7
abundance: -
CDR3nt: TGTGCCAGCAGCTGGAGCGGGACAAGCTCCTACGAGCAGTACTTC
CDR3aa: CASSWSGTSSYEQYF